This TCR beta chain was captured by sequencing in a study of T cell repertoires in cytomegalovirus infection. The germline V gene has CDR1 SEHNR and CDR2 FQNEAQ (reference sequence). V lost 3 bases and J 3 bases, leaving 18 bases between the germline ends. The CDR3 extends over 17 amino acids. One entry per CDR3 protein results from TCRdb running MiXCR on the reads. Among roughly 990,000 distinct CDR3 sequences, 30% to 40% were seen once, and the ten largest hold around an eighth. This clonotype was found a few times. The antigen remains unidentified. The input for sequencing was cultured CD8+ T cells from PBMCs, taken from culture after CMV antigen stimulation. The genes are TRBV7-9 and TRBJ1-3; D may be TRBD1 (5 bases). The TCR comes from a human donor in good health (CMV status not recorded). Some clones in this sample may be carry-over from other donors' samples. The CDR3 sequence is CASSFHPDIFLGNTIYF. In DNA form, the CDR3 reads TGTGCCAGCAGCTTTCACCCGGACATATTTCTTGGAAACACCATATATTTT.